This record looks at one TCR beta chain sequence and its context. Its antigen is not identified. J was trimmed by 2 bases and V by 0 bases; bases with no gene match: 2. CDR1 is SGHRS and CDR2 is YFSETQ in the germline V gene. CDR3 length equals 16 residues. This sample stems from a study of cytomegalovirus exposure and HLA in healthy donors. General observations from the study: The study labeled 150 or so TCR beta chains cytomegalovirus-associated.

Only in-frame clones appear in the TCRdb table, and some are missing; sequencing was by immunoSEQ multiplex PCR. The sample has 200,000 to 250,000 clones, approximately 88% seen once. The specimen was PBMCs. The genes are TRBV5-1 and TRBJ2-5; 12 bases agree with TRBD2. The receptor comes from a woman younger than 45 in good health and CMV-seropositive. Here the CDR3 DNA reads TGCGCCAGCAGCTTGGATCTAGCGGGGGGGCAAGAGACCCAGTACTTC. Its translation is CASSLDLAGGQETQYF.